The source of this T cell receptor beta chain is a study of blood T cells in healthy people across ages. Study observations and caveats: Both naive CD4+ cell counts and diversity were greater in long-lived donors than in aged donors. Investigators treated diversity estimates from one million T cells as underestimates. Roughly linear declines in TCR beta diversity per million T cells occurred with age.

To note about this clonotype: Antigen: not known.

A J-beta primer mix and a sample-barcoded 5' primer were used in a second PCR of roughly 7 to 12 cycles. Paired-end reads containing CDR3 totaled no fewer than 2.5 million for each sample. TCRdb fed the 5' RACE reads into MiXCR, producing one record per CDR3 protein. The sample records fewer than 900,000 distinct CDR3 sequences, about 36% being singletons. This CDR3 is 18 amino acids long. Germline V lookup: CDR1 MNHNS, CDR2 SASEGT. Between the trimmed V and J ends, which lost 6 bases and 3 bases, there was a span of 27 bases. The sequence was collected from a man younger than 30 in good health. This sequence joins TRBV6-1 and TRBJ2-7, with TRBD1 as a possible D gene (5 bases). Sequences were obtained from blood. CDR3 nucleotide sequence: TGTGCCAGCAGACCAAATAGGGGTCTTCGTCTAGGAAGCTACGAGCAGTACTTC. Translated, it gives CASRPNRGLRLGSYEQYF.